In its sample, the clone carrying this T cell receptor (beta chain) was seen once. Its antigen remains unidentified. The data were obtained in a study of OX40 agonist ivuxolimab in advanced cancers. For the study at large: Patients took ivuxolimab, an agonistic anti-OX40 (CD134) antibody. Of mixed ages from 23 to 79 and averaging 60 years, the group was more than 65% male.

This table comes from immunoSEQ multiplex PCR, and its TCRdb copy is limited to in-frame clones, with some not included. The sample includes about 78,000 clones, roughly 84% of them seen just once. V lost 8 bases, J lost 2 bases, and 8 bases lay in between. CDR1 is DFQATT, CDR2 SNEGSKA, per germline (reference sequence). The CDR3 is 11 amino acids. The study, taken as a whole, reports: Patients who responded partially at 0.1-3.0 mg/kg showed clonal expansion ranking among the lowest.

This specimen consisted of CD4+ or CD8+ T cells sorted from blood, obtained in a trial of the OX40 agonist ivuxolimab. The gene calls are TRBV20-1 and TRBJ2-3; D gene uncertain. This TCR came from an adult with an advanced solid tumor such as melanoma, head and neck, liver or kidney cancer. CDR3 loop: CSWTDTDTQYF. DNA for the CDR3: TGCAGTTGGACGGACACAGATACGCAGTATTTT.